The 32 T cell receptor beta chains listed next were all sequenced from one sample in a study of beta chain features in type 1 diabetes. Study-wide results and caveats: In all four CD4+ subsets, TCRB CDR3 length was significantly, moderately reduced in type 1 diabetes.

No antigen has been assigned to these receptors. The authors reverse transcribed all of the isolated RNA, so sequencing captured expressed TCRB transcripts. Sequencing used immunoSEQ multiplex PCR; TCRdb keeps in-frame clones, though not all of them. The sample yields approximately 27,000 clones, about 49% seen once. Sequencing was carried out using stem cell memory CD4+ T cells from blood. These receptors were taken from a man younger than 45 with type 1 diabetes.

As DNA, the CDR3 is TGTGCCAGCAGACTTTCCCGGGACAGCCCTGGGGAGCAGTACTTC. The encoded protein is CASRLSRDSPGEQYF. The V and J genes are TRBV6-5 and TRBJ2-7, with TRBD1 identical over 7 bases. The CDR3 consists of 15 residues. V lost 6 bases to trimming and J lost 7 bases; unmatched junction nucleotides: 15. In germline, CDR1 is MNHEY, CDR2 SVGAGI.

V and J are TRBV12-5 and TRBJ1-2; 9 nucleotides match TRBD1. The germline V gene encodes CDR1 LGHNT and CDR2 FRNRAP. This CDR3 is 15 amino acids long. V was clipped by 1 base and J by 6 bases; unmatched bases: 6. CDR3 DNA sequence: TGTGCTAGTGGTTTGGCCGGGACAGGGAGAGATGGCTACACCTTC. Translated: CASGLAGTGRDGYTF.

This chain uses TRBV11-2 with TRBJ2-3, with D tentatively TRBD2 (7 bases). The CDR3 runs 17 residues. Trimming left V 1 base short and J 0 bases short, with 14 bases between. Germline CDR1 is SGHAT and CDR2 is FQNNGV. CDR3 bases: TGTGCCAGCAGCTTAGGTATCGGGGGGCTGAGCACAGATACGCAGTATTTT. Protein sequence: CASSLGIGGLSTDTQYF.

The CDR3 is CASSTTSARTDTQYF. Here the CDR3 DNA reads TGTGCCAGCAGCACCACTAGCGCCCGCACAGATACGCAGTATTTT. The chain employs TRBV7-6 and TRBJ2-3; 7 positions match TRBD2. Germline-derived CDR1 and CDR2 are SGHVS and FNYEAQ. V shed 5 bases and J 1 base; nucleotides not matched to a gene: 6. The CDR3 is made up of 15 amino acids.

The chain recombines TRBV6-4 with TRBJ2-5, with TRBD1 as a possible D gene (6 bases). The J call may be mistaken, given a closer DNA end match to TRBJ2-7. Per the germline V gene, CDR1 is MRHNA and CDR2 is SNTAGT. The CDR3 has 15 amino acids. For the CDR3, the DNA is TGTGCCAGCAGTGAAGACAGGTCCCGCTCCTACGAGCAGTACTTC. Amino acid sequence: CASSEDRSRSYEQYF.

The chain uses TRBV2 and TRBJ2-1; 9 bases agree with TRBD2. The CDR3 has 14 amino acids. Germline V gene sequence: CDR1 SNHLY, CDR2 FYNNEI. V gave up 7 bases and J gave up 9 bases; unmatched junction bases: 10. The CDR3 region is CASIGVAGAAEQFF. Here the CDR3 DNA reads TGTGCCAGCATCGGAGTAGCGGGAGCCGCTGAGCAGTTCTTC. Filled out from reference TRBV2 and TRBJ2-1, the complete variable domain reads EPEVTQTPSHQVTQMGQEVILRCVPISNHLYFYWYRQILGQKVEFLVSFYNNEISEKSEIFDDQFSVERPDGSNFTLKIRSTKLEDSAMYFCASIGVAGAAEQFFGPGTRLTVL.

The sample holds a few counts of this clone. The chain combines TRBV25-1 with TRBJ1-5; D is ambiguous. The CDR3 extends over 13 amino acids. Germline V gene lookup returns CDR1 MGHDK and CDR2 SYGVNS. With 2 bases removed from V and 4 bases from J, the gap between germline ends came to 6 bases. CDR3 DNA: TGTGCCAGCAGTGAAAACCTAAATCAGCCCCAGCATTTT. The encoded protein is CASSENLNQPQHF.

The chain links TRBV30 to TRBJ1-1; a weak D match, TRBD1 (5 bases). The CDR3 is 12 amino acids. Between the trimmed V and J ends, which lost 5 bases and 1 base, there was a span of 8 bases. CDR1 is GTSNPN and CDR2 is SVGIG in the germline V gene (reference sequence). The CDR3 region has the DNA TGTGCCTGGGACAGCCAGAACACTGAAGCTTTCTTT. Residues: CAWDSQNTEAFF.

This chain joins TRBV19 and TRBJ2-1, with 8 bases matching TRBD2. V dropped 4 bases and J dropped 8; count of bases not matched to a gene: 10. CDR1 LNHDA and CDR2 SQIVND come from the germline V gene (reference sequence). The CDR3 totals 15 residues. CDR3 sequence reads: CASSNPGLGGYEQFF. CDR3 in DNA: TGTGCCAGTAGTAACCCGGGACTAGGCGGGTATGAGCAGTTCTTC.

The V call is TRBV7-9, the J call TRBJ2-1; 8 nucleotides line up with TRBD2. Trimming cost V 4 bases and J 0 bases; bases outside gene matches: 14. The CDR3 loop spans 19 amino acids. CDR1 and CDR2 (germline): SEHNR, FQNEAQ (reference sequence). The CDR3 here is CASSSPSGRDRSSYNEQFF. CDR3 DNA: TGTGCCAGCAGCTCCCCCAGCGGGAGAGACAGGAGCTCCTACAATGAGCAGTTCTTC.

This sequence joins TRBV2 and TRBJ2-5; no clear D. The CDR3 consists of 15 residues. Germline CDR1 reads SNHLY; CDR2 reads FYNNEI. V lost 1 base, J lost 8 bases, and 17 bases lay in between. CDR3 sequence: CASSEGGLVLKTQYF. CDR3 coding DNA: TGTGCCAGCAGTGAAGGTGGTCTAGTCTTGAAAACCCAGTACTTC.

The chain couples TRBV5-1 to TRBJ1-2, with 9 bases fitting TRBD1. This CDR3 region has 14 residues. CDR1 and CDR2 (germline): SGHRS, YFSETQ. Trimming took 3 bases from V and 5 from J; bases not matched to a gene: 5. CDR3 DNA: TGCGCCAGCAGCTCCGGACAGGGGAATTATGGCTACACCTTC. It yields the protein CASSSGQGNYGYTF.

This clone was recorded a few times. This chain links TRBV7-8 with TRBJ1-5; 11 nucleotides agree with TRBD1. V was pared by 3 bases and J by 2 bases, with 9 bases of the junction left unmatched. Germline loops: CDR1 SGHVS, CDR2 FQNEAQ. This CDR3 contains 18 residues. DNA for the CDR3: TGTGCCAGCAGCTTGGCCGGGACAGGGGGTTCAGGCAATCAGCCCCAGCATTTT. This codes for CASSLAGTGGSGNQPQHF.

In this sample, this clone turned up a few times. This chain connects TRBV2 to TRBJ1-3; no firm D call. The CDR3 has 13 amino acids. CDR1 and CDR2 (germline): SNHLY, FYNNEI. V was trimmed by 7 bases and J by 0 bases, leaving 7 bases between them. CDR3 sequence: CASTLSSGNTIYF. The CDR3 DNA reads TGTGCCAGCACCCTATCCTCTGGAAACACCATATATTTT.

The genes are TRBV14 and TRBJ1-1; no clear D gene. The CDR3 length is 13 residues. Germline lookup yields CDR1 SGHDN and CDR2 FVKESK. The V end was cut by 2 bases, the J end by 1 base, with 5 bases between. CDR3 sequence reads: CASSQYRNTEAFF. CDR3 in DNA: TGTGCCAGCAGCCAATACAGGAACACTGAAGCTTTCTTT.

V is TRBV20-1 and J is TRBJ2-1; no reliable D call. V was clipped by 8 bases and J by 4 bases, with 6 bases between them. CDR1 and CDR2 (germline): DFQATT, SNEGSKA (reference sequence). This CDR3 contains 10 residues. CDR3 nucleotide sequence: TGCAGTCCCTCGTACAATGAGCAGTTCTTC. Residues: CSPSYNEQFF.

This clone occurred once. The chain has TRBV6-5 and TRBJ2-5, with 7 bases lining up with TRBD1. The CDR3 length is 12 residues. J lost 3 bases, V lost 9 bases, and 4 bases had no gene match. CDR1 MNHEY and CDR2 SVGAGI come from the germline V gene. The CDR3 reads CASLDREETQYF. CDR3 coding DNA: TGTGCCAGTCTCGACAGGGAAGAGACCCAGTACTTC.

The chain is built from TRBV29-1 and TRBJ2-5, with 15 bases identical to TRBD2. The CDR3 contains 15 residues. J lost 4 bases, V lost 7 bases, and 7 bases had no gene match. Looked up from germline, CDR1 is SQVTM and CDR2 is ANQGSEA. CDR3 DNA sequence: TGCAGCGCCGGCAGGGGACTAGCGGGAGGAGAGACCCAGTACTTC. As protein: CSAGRGLAGGETQYF.

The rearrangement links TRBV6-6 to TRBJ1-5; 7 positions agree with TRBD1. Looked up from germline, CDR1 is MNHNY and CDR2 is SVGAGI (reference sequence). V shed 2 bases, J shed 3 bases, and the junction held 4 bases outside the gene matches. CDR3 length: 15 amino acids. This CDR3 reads CASSYDRADNQPQHF. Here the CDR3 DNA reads TGTGCCAGCAGTTACGACAGGGCGGACAATCAGCCCCAGCATTTT.

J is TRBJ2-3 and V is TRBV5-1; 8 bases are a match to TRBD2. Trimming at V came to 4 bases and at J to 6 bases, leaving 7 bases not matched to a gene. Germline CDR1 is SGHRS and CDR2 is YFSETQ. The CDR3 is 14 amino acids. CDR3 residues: CASSRSGSGDTQYF. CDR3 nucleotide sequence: TGCGCCAGCAGCCGGAGCGGGAGTGGGGATACGCAGTATTTT.

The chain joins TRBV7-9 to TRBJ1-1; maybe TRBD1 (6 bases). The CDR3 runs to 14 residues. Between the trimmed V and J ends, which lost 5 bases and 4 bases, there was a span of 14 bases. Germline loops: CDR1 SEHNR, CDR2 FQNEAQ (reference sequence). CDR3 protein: CASSLQQGGTEAFF. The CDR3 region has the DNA TGTGCCAGCAGCCTGCAACAGGGCGGCACTGAAGCTTTCTTT.

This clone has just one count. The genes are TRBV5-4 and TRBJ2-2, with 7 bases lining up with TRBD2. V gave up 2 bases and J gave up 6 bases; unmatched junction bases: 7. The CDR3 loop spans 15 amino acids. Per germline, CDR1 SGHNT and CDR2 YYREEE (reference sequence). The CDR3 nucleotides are TGTGCCAGCAGCTTCCGGCTAGCGGCTCCCGGGGAGCTGTTTTTT. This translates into CASSFRLAAPGELFF.

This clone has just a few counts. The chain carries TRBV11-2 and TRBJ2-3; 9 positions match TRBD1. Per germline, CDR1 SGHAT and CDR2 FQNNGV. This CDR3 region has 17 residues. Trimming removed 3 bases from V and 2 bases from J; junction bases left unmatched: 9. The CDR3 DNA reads TGTGCCAGCAGCTTGGGTGGACAGGGGCCCCACACAGATACGCAGTATTTT. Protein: CASSLGGQGPHTDTQYF.

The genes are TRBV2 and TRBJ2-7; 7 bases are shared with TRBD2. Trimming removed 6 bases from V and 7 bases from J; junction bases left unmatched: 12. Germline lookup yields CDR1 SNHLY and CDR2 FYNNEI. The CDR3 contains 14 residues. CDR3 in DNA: TGTGCCAGCAGGGGGGAGGGAAGACTGGGGGAGCAGTACTTC. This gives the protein CASRGEGRLGEQYF.

The DNA of the CDR3 is TGTGCCTGGGACGACAGGGGGCTGGAGACCCAGTACTTC. Translating gives CAWDDRGLETQYF. V gene TRBV30 combines with J gene TRBJ2-5; TRBD1 matches at 10 bases. The CDR3 spans 13 residues. Germline CDR1 and CDR2: GTSNPN and SVGIG (reference sequence). V lost 5 bases to trimming and J lost 5 bases; unmatched junction nucleotides: 5.

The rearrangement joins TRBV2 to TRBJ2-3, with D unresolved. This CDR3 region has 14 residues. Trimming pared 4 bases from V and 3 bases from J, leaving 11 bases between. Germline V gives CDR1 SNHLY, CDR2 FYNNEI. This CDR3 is CASSGLTGTDTQYF. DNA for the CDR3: TGTGCCAGCAGTGGTCTAACTGGTACAGATACGCAGTATTTT.

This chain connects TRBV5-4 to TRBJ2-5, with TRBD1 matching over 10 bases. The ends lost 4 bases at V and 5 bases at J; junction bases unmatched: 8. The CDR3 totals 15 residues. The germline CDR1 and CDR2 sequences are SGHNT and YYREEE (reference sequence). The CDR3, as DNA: TGTGCCAGCAGCACACGACAGGGGGCGGGGGAGACCCAGTACTTC. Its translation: CASSTRQGAGETQYF.

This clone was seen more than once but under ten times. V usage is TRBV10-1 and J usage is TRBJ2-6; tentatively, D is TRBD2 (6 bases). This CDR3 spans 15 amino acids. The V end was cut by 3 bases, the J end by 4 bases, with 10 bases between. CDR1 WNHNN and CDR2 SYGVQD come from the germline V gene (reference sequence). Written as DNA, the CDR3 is TGCGCCAGCAGTGACGCGGGATCCGGGGCCAACGTCCTGACTTTC. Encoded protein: CASSDAGSGANVLTF.

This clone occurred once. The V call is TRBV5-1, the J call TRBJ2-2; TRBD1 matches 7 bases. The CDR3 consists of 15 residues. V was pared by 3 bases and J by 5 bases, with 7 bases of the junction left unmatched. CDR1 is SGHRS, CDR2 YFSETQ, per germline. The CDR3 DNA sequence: TGCGCCAGCAGCTCTGACAGGGTCGCGACCGGGGAGCTGTTTTTT. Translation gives CASSSDRVATGELFF. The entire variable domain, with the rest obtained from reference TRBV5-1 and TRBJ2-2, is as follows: KAGVTQTPRYLIKTRGQQVTLSCSPISGHRSVSWYQQTPGQGLQFLFEYFSETQRNKGNFPGRFSGRQFSNSRSEMNVSTLELGDSALYLCASSSDRVATGELFFGEGSRLTVL.

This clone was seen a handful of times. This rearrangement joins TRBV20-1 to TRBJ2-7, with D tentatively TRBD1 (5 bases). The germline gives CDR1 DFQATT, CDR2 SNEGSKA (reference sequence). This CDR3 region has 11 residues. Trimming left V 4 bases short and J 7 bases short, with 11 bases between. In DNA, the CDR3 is TGCAGTGCTAAGCCAGGGTGGGAGCAGTACTTC. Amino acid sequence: CSAKPGWEQYF.

The CDR3 region is CASSQERSGGALGPNEQFF. The CDR3 coding sequence is TGCGCCAGCAGTCAAGAGCGAAGCGGGGGGGCCCTTGGACCAAATGAGCAGTTCTTC. This sequence joins TRBV23-1 and TRBJ2-1, with 10 bases matching TRBD2. TRBV23-1 is reported as an ORF; its role is uncertain. V was clipped by 2 bases and J by 7 bases; unmatched bases: 17. The CDR3 length is 19 residues.

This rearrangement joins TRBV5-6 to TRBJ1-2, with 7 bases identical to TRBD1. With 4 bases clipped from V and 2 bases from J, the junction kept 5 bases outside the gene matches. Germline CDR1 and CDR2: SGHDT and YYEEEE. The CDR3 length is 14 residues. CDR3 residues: CASSPDRVNYGYTF. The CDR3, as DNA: TGTGCCAGCAGCCCAGACAGGGTGAACTATGGCTACACCTTC.